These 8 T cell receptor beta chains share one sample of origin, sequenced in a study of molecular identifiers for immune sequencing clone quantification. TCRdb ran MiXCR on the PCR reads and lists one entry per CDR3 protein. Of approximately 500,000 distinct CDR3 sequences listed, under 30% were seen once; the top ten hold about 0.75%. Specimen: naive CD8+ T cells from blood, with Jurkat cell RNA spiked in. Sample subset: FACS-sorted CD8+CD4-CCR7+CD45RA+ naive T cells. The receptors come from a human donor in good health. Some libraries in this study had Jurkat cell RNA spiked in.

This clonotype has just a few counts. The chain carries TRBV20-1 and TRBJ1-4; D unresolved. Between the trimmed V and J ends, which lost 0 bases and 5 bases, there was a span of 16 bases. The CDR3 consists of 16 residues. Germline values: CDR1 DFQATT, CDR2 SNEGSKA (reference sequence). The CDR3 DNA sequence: TGCAGTGCTAGAGATCACTTCCGGGCCTCGAATGAAAAACTGTTTTTT. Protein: CSARDHFRASNEKLFF.

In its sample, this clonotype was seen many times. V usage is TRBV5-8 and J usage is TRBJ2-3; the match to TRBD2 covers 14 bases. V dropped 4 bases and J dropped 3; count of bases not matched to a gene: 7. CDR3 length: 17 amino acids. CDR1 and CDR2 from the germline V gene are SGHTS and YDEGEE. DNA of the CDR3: TGTGCCAGCAGCCCGCTGACTAGCGGGAGGGTAACAGATACGCAGTATTTT. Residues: CASSPLTSGRVTDTQYF.

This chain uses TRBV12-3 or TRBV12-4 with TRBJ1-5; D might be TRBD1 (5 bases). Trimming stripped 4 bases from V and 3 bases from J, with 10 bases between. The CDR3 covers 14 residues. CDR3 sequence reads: CASSWGSLNQPQHF. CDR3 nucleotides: TGTGCCAGCAGTTGGGGCAGCCTCAATCAGCCCCAGCATTTT.

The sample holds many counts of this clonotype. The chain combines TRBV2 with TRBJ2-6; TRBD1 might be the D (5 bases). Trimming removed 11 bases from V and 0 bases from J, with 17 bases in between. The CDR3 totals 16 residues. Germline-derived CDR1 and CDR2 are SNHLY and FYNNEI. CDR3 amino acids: CASILTDHSGANVLTF. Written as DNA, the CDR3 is TGTGCCTCCATCTTGACAGACCACTCTGGGGCCAACGTCCTGACTTTC.

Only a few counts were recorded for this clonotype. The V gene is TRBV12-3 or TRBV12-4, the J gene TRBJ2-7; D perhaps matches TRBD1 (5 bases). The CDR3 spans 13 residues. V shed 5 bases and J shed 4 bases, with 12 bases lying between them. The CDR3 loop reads CASSHRAGYEQYF. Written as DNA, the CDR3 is TGTGCCAGCAGTCACCGAGCAGGGTACGAGCAGTACTTC.

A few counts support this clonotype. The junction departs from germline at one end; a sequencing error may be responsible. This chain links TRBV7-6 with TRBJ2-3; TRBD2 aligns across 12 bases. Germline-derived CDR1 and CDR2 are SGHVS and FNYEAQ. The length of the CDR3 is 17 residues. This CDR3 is CASSLYLAGGATDTQNF. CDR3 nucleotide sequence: TGTGCCAGCAGCTTGTATCTAGCGGGGGGGGCTACAGATACGCAGAATTTT.

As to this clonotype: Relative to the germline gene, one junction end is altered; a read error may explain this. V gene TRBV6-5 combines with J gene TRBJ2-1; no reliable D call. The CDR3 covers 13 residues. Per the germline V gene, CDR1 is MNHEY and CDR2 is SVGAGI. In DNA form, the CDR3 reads TGTGCCAGCAGCCCCCCCCGGTCCCATGAGCGGTTCTTC. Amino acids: CASSPPRSHERFF.

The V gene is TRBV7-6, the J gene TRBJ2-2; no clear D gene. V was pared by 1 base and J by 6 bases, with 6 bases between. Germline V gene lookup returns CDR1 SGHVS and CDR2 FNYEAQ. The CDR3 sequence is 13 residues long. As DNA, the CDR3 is TGTGCCAGCAGCTTAGAGGCGTCCGGGGAGCTGTTTTTT. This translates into CASSLEASGELFF.